The 29 T cell receptor beta chains presented below share a single source sample, sequenced in a study of early stage breast cancer tumors. TCRdb's table, derived via immunoSEQ multiplex PCR, lists solely in-frame clones and lacks some. Altogether around 78,000 clones are present, roughly three quarters being singletons, with the ten largest covering 3% to 4.5%. Material for sequencing was blood. Receptors were obtained from a person aged 55 to 69 with breast cancer.

The V gene is TRBV5-8, the J gene TRBJ2-1, with TRBD1 identical over 9 bases. Unmatched junction bases numbered 7, after V lost 6 bases and J lost 3 bases. This CDR3 has 15 residues. The germline V gene encodes CDR1 SGHTS and CDR2 YDEGEE. The CDR3 bases are TGTGCCAGCATCACCCCGGGACAGGGCTACAATGAGCAGTTCTTC. Translation: CASITPGQGYNEQFF.

The CDR3 spells CASSLVVTGTEQYF. In nucleotides, the CDR3 is TGTGCCAGCAGCTTAGTAGTGACAGGGACCGAGCAGTACTTC. The chain has TRBV11-2 and TRBJ2-7, with TRBD1 matching over 7 bases. V lost 1 base to trimming and J lost 6 bases; unmatched junction nucleotides: 6. The CDR3 is 14 amino acids. The V gene's germline CDR1 is SGHAT and CDR2 FQNNGV.

The CDR3 is CASSTHPSRGPTEAFF. The CDR3 DNA reads TGTGCCAGCAGCACCCACCCATCCAGGGGGCCCACTGAAGCTTTCTTT. The chain joins TRBV6-6 to TRBJ1-1, with 8 bases matching TRBD1. CDR3 length: 16 residues. From germline, CDR1 is MNHNY and CDR2 SVGAGI (reference sequence). With V trimmed by 6 bases and J by 4 bases, 13 bases remained unmatched.

The gene calls are TRBV12-5 and TRBJ2-3; no clear D gene. The V gene's germline CDR1 is LGHNT and CDR2 FRNRAP. The V and J ends lost 6 bases and 4 bases respectively, with 8 bases between them. The CDR3 sequence is 12 residues long. In DNA, the CDR3 is TGTGCTAGTGGCCCTAGAGCAGATACGCAGTATTTT. It translates to CASGPRADTQYF. The full variable domain, rest sourced from reference TRBV12-5 and TRBJ2-3, is DARVTQTPRHKVTEMGQEVTMRCQPILGHNTVFWYRQTMMQGLELLAYFRNRAPLDDSGMPKDRFSAEMPDATLATLKIQPSEPRDSAVYFCASGPRADTQYFGPGTRLTVL.

The chain links TRBV7-9 to TRBJ2-1, with TRBD2 identical over 10 bases. This CDR3 spans 18 amino acids. Trimming removed 5 bases from V and 0 bases from J; junction bases left unmatched: 10. Germline V gives CDR1 SEHNR, CDR2 FQNEAQ (reference sequence). The CDR3 bases are TGTGCCAGCAGCCCAGGGTTCAGCGGGGGGGGCTCCTACAATGAGCAGTTCTTC. Amino acids: CASSPGFSGGGSYNEQFF.

This clone was recorded once. The chain recombines TRBV11-3 with TRBJ2-7; 9 bases are shared with TRBD2. The germline gives CDR1 SGHNT, CDR2 YENEEA. The CDR3 loop spans 16 amino acids. Unmatched junction bases numbered 7, after V lost 1 base and J lost 3 bases. The CDR3 bases are TGTGCCAGCAGCTTAGTACGGCTAGCGGGAAGCTACGAGCAGTACTTC. The encoded protein is CASSLVRLAGSYEQYF.

This clone appeared a few times. The chain links TRBV11-3 to TRBJ1-3; unclear D gene. Trimming removed 6 bases from V and 8 bases from J, with 14 bases in between. The CDR3 consists of 13 residues. Germline loops: CDR1 SGHNT, CDR2 YENEEA. CDR3 DNA: TGTGCCAGCAGTCATCTTTTGAACGACACCATATATTTT. It specifies CASSHLLNDTIYF.

This clone came up once. V is TRBV5-1 and J is TRBJ2-7; no clear D gene. CDR3 size: 14 residues. Trimming took off 0 bases at V and 2 bases at J, with 9 bases between the two ends. CDR1 and CDR2 (germline): SGHRS, YFSETQ. DNA of the CDR3: TGCGCCAGCAGCTTGGAGGTGGACGCCTACGAGCAGTACTTC. The encoded protein is CASSLEVDAYEQYF.

The rearrangement uses TRBV7-2 and TRBJ1-1; 7 bases match TRBD1. The CDR3 length is 15 residues. CDR1 and CDR2 from the germline V gene are SGHTA and FQGNSA. V trimming: 1 base; J trimming: 6 bases; junction bases outside the gene matches: 8. CDR3 sequence reads: CASSLGPGGESEAFF. The CDR3 nucleotides are TGTGCCAGCAGCTTAGGCCCAGGGGGGGAATCTGAAGCTTTCTTT.

The chain joins TRBV7-3 to TRBJ2-7, with 9 nucleotides matching TRBD1. CDR3 length: 14 amino acids. Losses at the gene ends were 5 bases for V and 3 bases for J; bases not matched to a gene: 5. Germline assignment: CDR1 SGHTA and CDR2 FQGTGA. CDR3 in amino acids: CASSVDRGFYEQYF. The CDR3 DNA follows: TGTGCCAGCAGCGTGGACAGGGGATTCTACGAGCAGTACTTC. Full variable domain (remainder filled in from reference TRBV7-3 and TRBJ2-7): GAGVSQTPSNKVTEKGKYVELRCDPISGHTALYWYRQSLGQGPEFLIYFQGTGAADDSGLPNDRFFAVRPEGSVSTLKIQRTERGDSAVYLCASSVDRGFYEQYFGPGTRLTVT.

This clone was observed a single time. The CDR3 DNA follows: TGTGCCAGCAGCCAAGAAGGGGTTGGACGGACTGAAGCTTTCTTT. Translated, it gives CASSQEGVGRTEAFF. The V call is TRBV4-2, the J call TRBJ1-1, with D possibly being TRBD1 (5 bases). The CDR3 spans 15 residues. Germline V lookup: CDR1 LGHNA, CDR2 YNFKEQ. V was clipped by 0 bases and J by 5 bases, with 13 bases between them.

The chain combines TRBV19 with TRBJ2-1, with D possibly TRBD1 on 5 matching bases. Germline V gene lookup returns CDR1 LNHDA and CDR2 SQIVND (reference sequence). The germline V and J ends were trimmed by 3 bases and 2 bases, with 14 bases remaining between them. The CDR3 consists of 16 residues. CDR3 loop: CASSIQGVSPYNEQFF. In DNA, the CDR3 is TGTGCCAGTAGTATCCAAGGGGTCAGCCCCTACAATGAGCAGTTCTTC.

V is TRBV6-1 and J is TRBJ2-3; no definite D call. Germline V gene sequence: CDR1 MNHNS, CDR2 SASEGT. This CDR3 comprises 13 residues. Between the trimmed V and J ends, which lost 1 base and 4 bases, there was a span of 6 bases. The CDR3 spells CASSEEMADTQYF. Written as DNA, the CDR3 is TGTGCCAGCAGTGAAGAAATGGCAGATACGCAGTATTTT.

This sequence joins TRBV28 and TRBJ1-5; no clear D gene. Germline V lookup: CDR1 MDHEN, CDR2 SYDVKM. V was cut by 8 bases and J by 11 bases, with 7 bases left in between. The CDR3 covers 9 residues. In nucleotides, the CDR3 is TGTGCCAGCGGCCCGGCCCAGCATTTT. It yields the protein CASGPAQHF.

The rearrangement joins TRBV9 to TRBJ2-3; TRBD2 is a possible D gene (5 bases). The CDR3 covers 14 residues. The germline V gene has CDR1 SGDLS and CDR2 YYNGEE. V was clipped by 4 bases and J by 5 bases, with 14 bases between them. The CDR3 DNA reads as TGTGCCAGCAGCCCTAGCTGGGCGGGAGATACGCAGTATTTT. This encodes CASSPSWAGDTQYF.

The gene calls are TRBV19 and TRBJ1-4; 7 bases align to TRBD1. Trimming took 9 bases from V and 4 from J; bases not matched to a gene: 8. Germline V gives CDR1 LNHDA, CDR2 SQIVND (reference sequence). This CDR3 contains 14 residues. CDR3 nucleotides: TGTGCCAGCAGCCTAGGGACAGATAATGAAAAACTGTTTTTT. It is translated as CASSLGTDNEKLFF.

This clone was observed once. The chain is built from TRBV19 and TRBJ1-1; possible D gene TRBD1, 6 bases. The CDR3 is 13 residues long. Germline V lookup: CDR1 LNHDA, CDR2 SQIVND (reference sequence). V was cut by 5 bases and J by 3 bases, with 10 bases left in between. The CDR3 region has the DNA TGTGCCAGTAGTGAAGCAGGGGACACTGAAGCTTTCTTT. The encoded protein is CASSEAGDTEAFF.

In DNA form, the CDR3 reads TGTGCCAGCAGTTTGCCAGGGGTGGGTACGCAGTATTTT. The encoded protein is CASSLPGVGTQYF. This chain connects TRBV27 to TRBJ2-3, with a possible D match to TRBD1 (6 bases). The CDR3 totals 13 residues. Germline CDR1 reads MNHEY; CDR2 reads SMNVEV (reference sequence). The V end was cut by 3 bases, the J end by 8 bases, with 12 bases between.

This chain links TRBV6-6 with TRBJ1-5, with TRBD1 matching over 7 bases. CDR1 and CDR2 from the germline V gene are MNHNY and SVGAGI (reference sequence). The CDR3 length is 15 residues. The trim removed 6 bases at V and 1 base at J, leaving 6 bases unmatched. The CDR3 coding sequence is TGTGCCAGCAGATCCGACAGGGCCAGCAATCAGCCCCAGCATTTT. Amino acids: CASRSDRASNQPQHF.

This clone turned up a few times. This CDR3 reads CASSIGQGTNSPLHF. DNA of the CDR3: TGCGCCAGCAGCATCGGACAGGGTACCAATTCACCCCTCCACTTT. This chain uses TRBV5-1 with TRBJ1-6; 8 bases align to TRBD1. The ends lost 4 bases at V and 7 bases at J; junction bases unmatched: 7. Looked up from germline, CDR1 is SGHRS and CDR2 is YFSETQ. CDR3 length: 15 residues.

There are a few counts of this clone. This chain uses TRBV5-1 with TRBJ2-7; TRBD2 matches at 9 bases. V gave up 4 bases and J gave up 3 bases; unmatched junction bases: 8. This CDR3 is built from 15 residues. Per the germline V gene, CDR1 is SGHRS and CDR2 is YFSETQ. The DNA of the CDR3 is TGCGCCAGCAGCAATAGTCCAGCGGGAGGCTACGAGCAGTACTTC. This encodes CASSNSPAGGYEQYF.

The chain is built from TRBV5-4 and TRBJ2-5; TRBD1 agrees at 9 bases. Germline CDR1 SGHNT, CDR2 YYREEE (reference sequence). Losses at the gene ends were 5 bases for V and 2 bases for J; bases not matched to a gene: 4. This CDR3 is built from 14 residues. The chain's CDR3 is CASRRDRAQETQYF. The CDR3 bases are TGTGCCAGCAGAAGGGACAGGGCTCAAGAGACCCAGTACTTC.

Worth noting for this clone: Within the sample, other DNA sequences also encode this same CDR3. This chain joins TRBV7-2 and TRBJ2-3; D is uncertain. V shed 2 bases and J shed 6 bases, with 3 bases lying between them. Germline V gives CDR1 SGHTA, CDR2 FQGNSA. The CDR3 has 11 amino acids. CDR3: CASSLTDTQYF. DNA for the CDR3: TGTGCCAGCAGCTTAACCGATACGCAGTATTTT.

The chain joins TRBV19 to TRBJ1-4; tentative D call: TRBD1 (6 bases). Trimming took off 5 bases at V and 3 bases at J, with 13 bases between the two ends. Germline CDR1 is LNHDA and CDR2 is SQIVND (reference sequence). This CDR3 contains 15 residues. The CDR3 DNA sequence: TGTGCCAGTAGTGTTACAGGGTCGGCTAATGAAAAACTGTTTTTT. This encodes CASSVTGSANEKLFF.

This chain connects TRBV6-6 to TRBJ1-2; 7 positions agree with TRBD1. V trimming: 5 bases; J trimming: 4 bases; junction bases outside the gene matches: 10. Germline CDR1 and CDR2: MNHNY and SVGAGI (reference sequence). This CDR3 has 15 residues. CDR3: CASSPTGEWSYGYTF. The DNA for the CDR3 is TGTGCCAGCAGTCCTACAGGGGAATGGTCCTATGGCTACACCTTC.

The V gene is TRBV19, the J gene TRBJ1-5; TRBD1 might be the D (6 bases). The CDR3 runs to 16 residues. The V and J ends lost 3 bases and 5 bases respectively, with 17 bases between them. Germline lookup yields CDR1 LNHDA and CDR2 SQIVND (reference sequence). The DNA for the CDR3 is TGTGCCAGTAGTATTGACAGGTTGGGGCCCCATCAGCCCCAGCATTTT. This translates into CASSIDRLGPHQPQHF.

The chain couples TRBV15 to TRBJ2-2, with TRBD2 matching over 7 bases. This CDR3 has 16 residues. V shed 0 bases, J shed 2 bases, and the junction held 3 bases outside the gene matches. The germline gives CDR1 LNHNV, CDR2 YYDKDF (reference sequence). The CDR3 region has the DNA TGTGCCACCAGCAGAGACCCGGGACTAAACACCGGGGAGCTGTTTTTT. Amino acids: CATSRDPGLNTGELFF.

The rearrangement joins TRBV7-3 to TRBJ2-3; 9 bases match TRBD1. Trimming removed 5 bases from V and 9 bases from J; junction bases left unmatched: 9. CDR1 is SGHTA and CDR2 is FQGTGA in the germline V gene. The CDR3 is 14 residues long. The CDR3 sequence: CASSPVLGTGTQYF. The CDR3 DNA is TGTGCCAGCAGCCCCGTCCTCGGGACAGGGACGCAGTATTTT.

The chain links TRBV5-4 to TRBJ2-3; D gene uncertain. The CDR3 extends over 13 amino acids. V shed 1 base and J shed 0 bases, with 3 bases lying between them. CDR1 is SGHNT, CDR2 YYREEE, per germline (reference sequence). The CDR3 region is CASSLLSTDTQYF. CDR3 nucleotides: TGTGCCAGCAGCTTGCTGAGCACAGATACGCAGTATTTT.